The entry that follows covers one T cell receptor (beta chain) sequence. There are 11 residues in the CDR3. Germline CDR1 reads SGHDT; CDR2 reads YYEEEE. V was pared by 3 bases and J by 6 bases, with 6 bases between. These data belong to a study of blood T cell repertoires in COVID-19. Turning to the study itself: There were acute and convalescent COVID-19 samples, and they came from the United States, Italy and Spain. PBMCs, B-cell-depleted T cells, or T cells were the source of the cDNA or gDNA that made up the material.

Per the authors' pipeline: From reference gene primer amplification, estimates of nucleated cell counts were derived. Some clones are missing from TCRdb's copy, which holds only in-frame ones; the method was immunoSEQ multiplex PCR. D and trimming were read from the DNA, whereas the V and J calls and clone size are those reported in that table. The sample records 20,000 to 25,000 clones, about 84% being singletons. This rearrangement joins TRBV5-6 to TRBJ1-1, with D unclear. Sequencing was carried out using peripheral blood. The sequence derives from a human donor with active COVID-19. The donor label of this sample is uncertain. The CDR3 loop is CASSYLAEAFF. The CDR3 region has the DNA TGTGCCAGCAGCTATCTAGCTGAAGCTTTCTTT.